The 11 T cell receptor beta chains in this list originate from one sample, sequenced in a study of blood T cells in healthy people across ages. Next came a second PCR, run for about 6 to 11 cycles, which used a sample-barcoded 5' primer along with a J-beta primer mix. A single record per CDR3 protein comes from TCRdb applying MiXCR to the 5' RACE reads. This sample has some 670,000 distinct CDR3 sequences, with 40% to 65% found just once. The specimen sequenced was blood. These TCRs come from a woman older than 75 in good health.

A few counts support this clonotype. V and J are TRBV5-4 and TRBJ1-2; tentative D call: TRBD1 (5 bases). Deletions cut 0 bases from V and 4 bases from J, with 13 bases between. The CDR3 loop spans 15 amino acids. The germline gives CDR1 SGHNT, CDR2 YYREEE (reference sequence). The CDR3 spells CASSLGAGLPYGYTF. The CDR3 DNA reads as TGTGCCAGCAGCTTGGGGGCGGGGCTCCCCTATGGCTACACCTTC.

The chain combines TRBV4-3 with TRBJ1-2; the D is unclear. The CDR3 has 12 residues. Germline lookup yields CDR1 LGHNA and CDR2 YSLEER. The V end was cut by 0 bases, the J end by 9 bases, with 8 bases between. The DNA for the CDR3 is TGCGCCAGCAGCCAAGACCGTATTAGCTACACCTTC. This encodes CASSQDRISYTF.

In this sample, this clonotype turned up many times. V gene TRBV5-1 combines with J gene TRBJ1-6; 7 positions match TRBD1. The CDR3 spans 17 residues. Losses at the gene ends were 1 base for V and 6 bases for J; bases not matched to a gene: 10. In germline, CDR1 is SGHRS, CDR2 YFSETQ. The CDR3 loop is CASSLLGEGAGNSPLHF. CDR3 sequence (DNA): TGCGCCAGCAGCTTGTTGGGCGAGGGGGCCGGTAATTCACCCCTCCACTTT.

This clonotype was observed many times. The V gene is TRBV28, the J gene TRBJ2-1; TRBD1 is a possible D gene (6 bases). CDR3 size: 15 residues. Germline CDR1 is MDHEN and CDR2 is SYDVKM. Trimming left V 2 bases short and J 6 bases short, with 14 bases between. The CDR3 nucleotides are TGTGCCAGCAGTTTAAATTACAGGGTAGGCAATGAGCAGTTCTTC. It specifies CASSLNYRVGNEQFF.

This clonotype came up once. This may be a read error: a much more frequent sequence differs by one nucleotide. The rearrangement uses TRBV28 and TRBJ2-1, with 13 bases fitting TRBD2. The J call could be wrong; TRBJ2-7 is a better fit for the DNA end. CDR3 length: 18 residues. Germline-derived CDR1 and CDR2 are MDHEN and SYDVKM. CDR3 bases: TGTGCCAGCTCAGTCGGGCGGACTAGCGGGAGTTTATACAATGAGCAGTACTTC. Its protein is CASSVGRTSGSLYNEQYF.

This sequence joins TRBV3-1 and TRBJ2-2, with D perhaps matching TRBD1 (5 bases). Germline V CDR1 and CDR2: LGHDT, YNNKEL (reference sequence). The CDR3 sequence is 12 residues long. Deletions cut 6 bases from V and 4 bases from J, with 6 bases between. Written as DNA, the CDR3 is TGTGCCAGCAGAGGGGTCACCGGGGAGCTGTTTTTT. Translation gives CASRGVTGELFF.

Points on this clonotype: One base away lies a much larger clone, so this may be a sequencing read error. The chain couples TRBV5-1 to TRBJ1-6, with unresolved D. The CDR3 has 15 residues. The germline V and J ends were trimmed by 1 base and 7 bases, with 12 bases remaining between them. Germline CDR1 SGHRS, CDR2 YFSETQ. This CDR3 reads CASSLTQPQNSPLHF. CDR3 DNA: TGCGCCAGCAGCTTGACCCAGCCTCAAAATTCACCCCTCCACTTT.

This clonotype was recorded once. The chain combines TRBV4-2 with TRBJ2-3; D is possibly TRBD2 (6 bases). The CDR3 covers 15 residues. The ends were cut back, 5 bases at V and 2 bases at J, with 14 bases in the middle. CDR1 LGHNA and CDR2 YNFKEQ come from the germline V gene. The CDR3 coding sequence is TGTGCCAGCAGCACCGAGGAGGGGTTCACAGATACGCAGTATTTT. Its protein product is CASSTEEGFTDTQYF.

The chain recombines TRBV6-5 with TRBJ2-1; D is unclear. The J call may be faulty, since TRBJ2-7 better matches the DNA end. Per the germline V gene, CDR1 is MNHEY and CDR2 is SVGAGI. This CDR3 is built from 16 residues. The CDR3 nucleotides read TGTGCCAGCAGTTACTCAACTGGGCATTACTACAATGAGCAGTACTTC. Protein product: CASSYSTGHYYNEQYF.

This clonotype was detected a few times. The rearrangement joins TRBV9 to TRBJ2-3; 9 positions agree with TRBD2. This CDR3 comprises 15 residues. CDR1 and CDR2 from the germline V gene are SGDLS and YYNGEE. The ends lost 0 bases at V and 5 bases at J; junction bases unmatched: 4. The CDR3 is CASSVGGRAGDTQYF. The CDR3 region has the DNA TGTGCCAGCAGCGTAGGCGGGAGGGCCGGAGATACGCAGTATTTT.

A word on this clonotype: The junction does not match germline at one end; this may be a read error. The chain couples TRBV7-2 to TRBJ1-6; TRBD1 might be the D (5 bases). CDR3 length equals 15 residues. Germline CDR1 reads SGHTA; CDR2 reads FQGNSA. The CDR3 sequence is CASSSQTAYNLPLHF. CDR3 DNA sequence: TGTGCCAGCAGCTCCCAGACAGCGTATAATTTACCCCTCCACTTT.